This T cell receptor (beta chain) is from a study of blood T cell repertoires in COVID-19. Study summary: PBMCs, B-cell-depleted T cells, or T cells were the source of the cDNA or gDNA that made up the material.

The data were produced by immunoSEQ multiplex PCR, yet TCRdb's version contains in-frame clones alone and is incomplete. Here the sample spans a few hundred thousand clones, 70% to 90% being singletons. CDR3 size: 15 residues. Germline loops: CDR1 MNHEY, CDR2 SVGEGT. Trimming pared 3 bases from V and 4 bases from J, leaving 13 bases between. Participants were aged 18 to 89 years from around 24 US areas. Self-reported history from a screening survey and questionnaire set each donor's cohort. Sequences were obtained from PBMCs or T cells enriched from blood (not recorded which). The receptor's source is a woman in her 40s with acute COVID-19. The chain is built from TRBV6-2 or TRBV6-3 and TRBJ1-3, with unresolved D. The CDR3 coding sequence is TGTGCCAGCAGTTATTCGTCCGGGGTCGGAAACACCATATATTTT. Translated: CASSYSSGVGNTIYF.